This TCR beta chain was documented in a study of spatial heterogeneity in lung cancer. As to time point: sample taken at primary tumor resection. This clonotype was found many times. Its specificity is unknown. TCRdb re-called the 5' RACE reads with MiXCR, one entry per CDR3 protein. The top ten clones hold roughly 7.5% of a sample with 20,000 to 25,000 distinct CDR3 sequences, 2.8% of them seen once. General study results and limits: One measure, the expanded intratumoral alpha and beta TCR count, tracked tumor mutation counts.

The germline V gene has CDR1 SGHNT and CDR2 YYREEE (reference sequence). Trimming removed 0 bases from V and 3 bases from J, with 9 bases in between. The CDR3 contains 14 residues. The clonotype comes from a male donor with early-stage non-small cell lung cancer. The gene calls are TRBV5-4 and TRBJ1-2; no firm D call. The material sequenced was lung tumor tissue, taken at surgery. CDR3 in amino acids: CASSLVGIDYGYTF. Written as DNA, the CDR3 is TGTGCCAGCAGCTTGGTGGGAATCGACTATGGCTACACCTTC.